This T cell receptor (beta chain) was obtained from a study of T cells and copy number aberrations in small-cell lung cancer. Study outcomes and limitations: Tumors showed lower T-cell density, richness and clonality than adjacent lung, though density did not differ significantly.

Details on this clone: Its antigen is undetermined.

Sequencing was performed with immunoSEQ multiplex PCR; in TCRdb, only in-frame clones are kept and a portion is missing. This sample has more than 9,500 clones, with over 60% found just once. Donors had limited-stage small-cell lung cancer and underwent surgical resection in Hangzhou, China, between the late 2000s and the early 2020s. No donor received chemotherapy or radiotherapy before surgery, nor immunotherapy before or after it. Germline V gene sequence: CDR1 SGHDT, CDR2 YYEEEE. The length of the CDR3 is 13 residues. Trimming stripped 2 bases from V and 7 bases from J, with 10 bases between. The sample comprised normal tissue next to the tumor. The chain recombines TRBV5-6 with TRBJ1-5, with D unclear. The sequence derives from a man aged 55 to 70 with small cell lung cancer. The CDR3 DNA sequence: TGTGCCAGCAGCTTCTCATCAAGCCAGCCCCAGCATTTT. Protein product: CASSFSSSQPQHF.